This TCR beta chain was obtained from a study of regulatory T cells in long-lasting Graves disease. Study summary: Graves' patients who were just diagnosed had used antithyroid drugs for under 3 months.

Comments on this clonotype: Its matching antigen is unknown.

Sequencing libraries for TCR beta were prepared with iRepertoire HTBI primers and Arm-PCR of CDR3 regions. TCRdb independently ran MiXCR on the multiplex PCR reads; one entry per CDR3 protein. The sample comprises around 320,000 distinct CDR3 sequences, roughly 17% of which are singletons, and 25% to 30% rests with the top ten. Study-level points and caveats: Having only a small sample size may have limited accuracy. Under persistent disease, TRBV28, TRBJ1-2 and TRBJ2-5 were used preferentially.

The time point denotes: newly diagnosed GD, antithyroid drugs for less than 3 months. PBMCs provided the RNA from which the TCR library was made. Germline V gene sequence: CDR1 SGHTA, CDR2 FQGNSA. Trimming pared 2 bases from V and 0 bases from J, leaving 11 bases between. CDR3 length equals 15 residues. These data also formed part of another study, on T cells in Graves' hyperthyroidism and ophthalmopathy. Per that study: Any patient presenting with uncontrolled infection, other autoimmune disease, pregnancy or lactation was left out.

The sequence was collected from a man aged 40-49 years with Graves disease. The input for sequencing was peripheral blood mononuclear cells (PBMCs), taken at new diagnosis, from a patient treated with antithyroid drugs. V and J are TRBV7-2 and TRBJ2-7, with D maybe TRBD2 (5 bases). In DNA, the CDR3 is TGTGCCAGCAGCTTAAGCGGCTCCGACTCCTACGAGCAGTACTTC. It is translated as CASSLSGSDSYEQYF.